This T cell receptor (beta chain) was sequenced during a study of CD8+ T cells in alopecia areata (dated by TCRdb to the late 2010s). For context, the study as a whole: Treated patients were enrolled in an open-label pilot trial of oral tofacitinib, 5 to 10 mg twice daily, for moderate-to-severe alopecia areata. For the treated patients, the SALT score, which quantifies what percentage of scalp surface area is affected, served as the measure of disease severity. TCRbeta CDR3 regions were amplified by immunoSEQ multiplex PCR using 35 Vbeta forward and 13 Jbeta reverse primers. Patients on tofacitinib were biopsied at baseline and after 4 and 24 weeks of treatment, and several of the patients also had a later scalp biopsy. In both human patients and the C3H/HeJ mouse model, the study applied high-throughput TCRbeta sequencing to look at T cell clonal expansion in alopecia areata. Patients stayed on tofacitinib for 6 to 18 months and then had 6 months of follow-up off drug so that delayed response and recurrence could be assessed. RNA was obtained with the PAXgene miRNA kit for fixed scalp, the miRNeasy kit for PBMCs, and the RNeasy kit for mouse skin. In humans, TCRbeta sequencing was performed on scalp tissue and on sorted CD4+ and CD8+ peripheral blood T cells from healthy controls and from patients with patchy or totalis/universalis alopecia areata. Scalp clonality was compared among normal scalp (n=4), patchy alopecia areata scalp (n=8), and alopecia totalis/universalis scalp (n=8). General findings and caveats noted by the study authors: Many expanded lesional clones persisted in scalp and blood during tofacitinib treatment, which may partly explain relapse after stopping treatment. Higher clonality and more expanded CD8+ clones were observed in lesional scalp than in normal scalp, particularly in alopecia totalis/universalis, a finding suggestive of antigenic drive. Compared with mice, TCR sequences shared between patients were less clear, possibly partly because of HLA diversity across the patient population. Unlike mouse skin, where gammadelta T cells dominate, normal human skin contains resident alphabeta T cells that get sequenced too, which complicates analysis of the scalp TCR repertoire. With tofacitinib, both scalp clonality and the number of expanded CD8+ clones among the top 100 scalp clones went down significantly. Because the treated cohort was small and had just a single nonresponder, larger studies are needed to establish links between baseline CD8+ expansion and response.

The sample's time point label, decoded: around 4 weeks on oral tofacitinib. The sample's treatment or condition label is to be understood as: oral pan-JAK inhibitor, 5-10 mg twice daily. From alopecia areata patients, peripheral blood was collected along with lesional scalp punch biopsies. PBMCs were separated by density centrifugation and stained for CD3, CD4 and CD8, after which CD4+ and CD8+ T cells were sorted on a FACSAria. The library came from the immunoSEQ multiplex PCR assay. To provide template for TCR sequencing, every sample had RNA extracted and reverse transcribed into cDNA. SuperScript III was used to make first-strand cDNA, primed with a 2:1 mix of oligo-dT and random hexamers. Amplification bias was assessed with a synthetic immune receptor repertoire, and residual bias was removed computationally. Per the original workflow: After raw reads were preprocessed to remove errors, the CDR3 was defined following IMGT conventions as running from the conserved cysteine to phenylalanine. To get clonality, Shannon entropy was normalized by log2 of the number of productive unique TCRs and the result was subtracted from 1. Whether scalp clones were CD4 or CD8 was inferred by matching scalp TCRbeta sequences against CD4 and CD8 repertoires sorted from blood. The table comes from immuneACCESS by way of TCRdb, which keeps in-frame sequences with V and J called. Part of the clones is missing from these tables; in studies checked, under half for an unresolved V gene and the rest for unknown reasons. Clonal size and the V and J genes are those of that table, whereas D and trimming came from the DNA. For this sample the table gives 200,000 to 250,000 clones, of which about 50% were detected only once. The leading ten clones occupy roughly 1.5% of the sample.

The germline V gene provides CDR1 SQVTM and CDR2 ANQGSEA. Deletion took 4 bases off V and 4 bases off J, with a span of 10 bases between the germline ends. Spanning cysteine to phenylalanine, the CDR3 consists of 13 amino acids. The retained sequence is limited to the CDR3, 39 bases, with the frame set at the first base. As to this clone: Its target antigen remains unknown. Per-base qualities were not stored, and no clone one base away is much larger.

The chain links TRBV29-1 with TRBJ2-2, and perhaps TRBD1 as D gene, on 5 matching bases. This sequence originates from a human donor with alopecia areata. The sequences come from CD4+ T cells sorted from blood, collected at week 4, from a patient treated with tofacitinib. The CDR3 reads as follows: CSVGGSRTGELFF. In nucleotide form, the sequence is TGCAGCGTTGGGGGCTCCCGCACCGGGGAGCTGTTTTTT.